The next 3 T cell receptor beta chains were all read from a single sample in a study of T cells after yellow fever vaccination. TCRdb reanalysed the 5' RACE reads using MiXCR and keeps one entry per CDR3 protein. The sample includes 50,000 or so distinct CDR3 sequences, about 6.3% of them seen just once. The specimen was CD8+ T cells not binding an NS4B(214-222) dextramer, sorted from PBMCs, collected roughly seven weeks after the first yellow fever vaccination. These receptors were taken from a man younger than 30 who received the YFV17D yellow fever vaccine.

This clonotype was detected a few times. The rearrangement joins TRBV12-3 or TRBV12-4 to TRBJ2-2, with 8 bases fitting TRBD2. J was trimmed by 4 bases and V by 5 bases; bases with no gene match: 0. This CDR3 is built from 13 residues. The CDR3, as DNA: TGTGCCAGCAGTAGCGGGAGCACCGGGGAGCTGTTTTTT. It yields the protein CASSSGSTGELFF.

This clonotype was picked up a small number of times. The gene calls are TRBV15 and TRBJ2-5; D may be TRBD2 (6 bases). Germline loops: CDR1 LNHNV, CDR2 YYDKDF (reference sequence). V gave up 5 bases and J gave up 1 base, with 17 bases separating them. This CDR3 region has 16 residues. This chain's CDR3 is CATSFPTSMFQETQYF. CDR3 nucleotide sequence: TGTGCCACCAGCTTTCCGACTAGTATGTTCCAAGAGACCCAGTACTTC. Full variable domain (missing parts from reference TRBV15 and TRBJ2-5): DAMVIQNPRYQVTQFGKPVTLSCSQTLNHNVMYWYQQKSSQAPKLLFHYYDKDFNNEADTPDNFQSRRPNTSFCFLDIRSPGLGDTAMYLCATSFPTSMFQETQYFGPGTRLLVL.

This clonotype has a handful of counts. The chain couples TRBV6-4 to TRBJ2-7; 9 bases line up with TRBD1. The V gene end was trimmed by 0 bases and the J gene end by 6 bases; junction bases not matched to a gene: 0. Germline values: CDR1 MRHNA, CDR2 SNTAGT. This CDR3 is built from 13 residues. CDR3 protein: CASSDSDRGEQYF. The DNA for the CDR3 is TGTGCCAGCAGTGACTCGGACAGGGGCGAGCAGTACTTC.